Listed below are T cell receptor beta chains from one sample, sequenced in a study of cytomegalovirus exposure and HLA in healthy donors. Libraries were prepared by immunoSEQ multiplex PCR; TCRdb keeps only in-frame clonotypes and omits some of them. Of 180,000 or so clones in the sample, roughly nine tenths were seen once. Sequencing was performed on PBMCs. These receptor sequences come from a man between 18 and 29 years old in good health and CMV-seropositive. CDR3s include the opening cysteine and the closing phenylalanine or tryptophan. The D gene is left open where the match is weak. Only some rows state a clone size, as once, few, many or a class for expanded clones.

clone_size: .; j_call: TRBJ1-3; d_call: .; v_call: TRBV9; cdr3_length: 15; cdr3_nt: TGTGCCAGCAGCTTGACTCAGGGGTTTGGAAACACCATATATTTT; cdr3_aa: CASSLTQGFGNTIYF
clone_size: .; j_call: TRBJ2-1; d_call: .; v_call: TRBV6-1; cdr3_length: 11; cdr3_nt: TGTGCCAGCAGTGTTACGGGTGAGCAGTTCTTC; cdr3_aa: CASSVTGEQFF
clone_size: .; j_call: TRBJ1-2; d_call: TRBD1; v_call: TRBV28; cdr3_length: 15; cdr3_nt: TGTGCCAGCAGGCGTCCCGGGACAGGGAACTATGGCTACACCTTC; cdr3_aa: CASRRPGTGNYGYTF
clone_size: .; j_call: TRBJ1-1; d_call: TRBD1; v_call: TRBV7-9; cdr3_length: 14; cdr3_nt: TGTGCCAGCAGCGCACCAACGGCCGGGACAGACGCTTTCTTT; cdr3_aa: CASSAPTAGTDAFF
clone_size: .; j_call: TRBJ1-5; d_call: .; v_call: TRBV6-6; cdr3_length: 14; cdr3_nt: TGTGCCAGCAGTTACATCAATAGCAATCAGCCCCAGCATTTT; cdr3_aa: CASSYINSNQPQHF
clone_size: once; j_call: TRBJ1-2; d_call: TRBD1; v_call: TRBV7-9; cdr3_length: 14; cdr3_nt: TGTGCCAGCAGCCGACGGGACAGTTGGGATGGCTACACCTTC; cdr3_aa: CASSRRDSWDGYTF
clone_size: .; j_call: TRBJ1-3; d_call: TRBD1; v_call: TRBV30; cdr3_length: 14; cdr3_nt: TGTGCCACCCGGACAGGCCCGATGGTAAACACCATATATTTT; cdr3_aa: CATRTGPMVNTIYF
clone_size: .; j_call: TRBJ1-5; d_call: TRBD1; v_call: TRBV18; cdr3_length: 15; cdr3_nt: TGTGCCAGCTCCCACGGACAGGGGGATTATCAGCCCCAGCATTTT; cdr3_aa: CASSHGQGDYQPQHF
clone_size: .; j_call: TRBJ2-3; d_call: .; v_call: TRBV27; cdr3_length: 12; cdr3_nt: TGTGCCAGCAGTAACCCGGGAGATACGCAGTATTTT; cdr3_aa: CASSNPGDTQYF
clone_size: once; j_call: TRBJ2-1; d_call: TRBD2; v_call: TRBV7-2; cdr3_length: 18; cdr3_nt: TGTGCCAGCAGCTTAGTGACGGGTGGCGGGGGCTCCTACAATGAGCAGTTCTTC; cdr3_aa: CASSLVTGGGGSYNEQFF
clone_size: .; j_call: TRBJ2-7; d_call: TRBD2; v_call: TRBV19; cdr3_length: 14; cdr3_nt: TGTGCCAGTAGTGGGACTAGCGGTTCCTACGAGCAGTACTTC; cdr3_aa: CASSGTSGSYEQYF
clone_size: .; j_call: TRBJ2-2; d_call: TRBD2; v_call: TRBV13; cdr3_length: 15; cdr3_nt: TGTGCCAGCAGCTCCGGGACTAGCGGCACCGGGGAGCTGTTTTTT; cdr3_aa: CASSSGTSGTGELFF
clone_size: .; j_call: TRBJ1-2; d_call: TRBD1; v_call: TRBV7-2; cdr3_length: 17; cdr3_nt: TGTGCCAGCAGCTTACATACATACAAGGGACAGAACTATGGCTACACCTTC; cdr3_aa: CASSLHTYKGQNYGYTF
clone_size: many; j_call: TRBJ1-2; d_call: TRBD1; v_call: TRBV28; cdr3_length: 16; cdr3_nt: TGTGCCAGCAGAGTTTACCCCGGACAGGGGGACTATGGCTACACCTTC; cdr3_aa: CASRVYPGQGDYGYTF
clone_size: .; j_call: TRBJ1-1; d_call: .; v_call: TRBV7-2; cdr3_length: 15; cdr3_nt: TGTGCCAGCAGCCGGCGGGGCCCAATGAACACTGAAGCTTTCTTT; cdr3_aa: CASSRRGPMNTEAFF
clone_size: once; j_call: TRBJ1-2; d_call: .; v_call: TRBV19; cdr3_length: 12; cdr3_nt: TGTGCCAGTACGGGGGGTCTTCGTGGCTACACCTTC; cdr3_aa: CASTGGLRGYTF
clone_size: .; j_call: TRBJ2-7; d_call: .; v_call: TRBV27; cdr3_length: 14; cdr3_nt: TGTGCCAGCGCAAGGGGGGGACGTATCGACGAGCAGTACTTC; cdr3_aa: CASARGGRIDEQYF
clone_size: .; j_call: TRBJ2-5; d_call: TRBD2; v_call: TRBV5-1; cdr3_length: 16; cdr3_nt: TGCGCCAGCAGCTTGTGGACTAGCGGGGAATCGACGACCCAGTACTTC; cdr3_aa: CASSLWTSGESTTQYF
clone_size: .; j_call: TRBJ1-2; d_call: .; v_call: TRBV6-5; cdr3_length: 13; cdr3_nt: TGTGCCAGCAGTTACGGGGGGACGGAAGGCTACACCTTC; cdr3_aa: CASSYGGTEGYTF
clone_size: once; j_call: TRBJ2-7; d_call: .; v_call: TRBV19; cdr3_length: 14; cdr3_nt: TGTGCCAGTAGTATAGGAGCCCCCCCCTACGAGCAGTACTTC; cdr3_aa: CASSIGAPPYEQYF
clone_size: .; j_call: TRBJ2-2; d_call: .; v_call: TRBV19; cdr3_length: 16; cdr3_nt: TGTGCCAGTACCCCAAGACCCCCGGCGGACACCGGGGAGCTGTTTTTT; cdr3_aa: CASTPRPPADTGELFF
clone_size: once; j_call: TRBJ2-6; d_call: TRBD2; v_call: TRBV28; cdr3_length: 18; cdr3_nt: TGTGCCAGCAGTTTTATTCTAGCGGGAGAAGGTGGGGCCAACGTCCTGACTTTC; cdr3_aa: CASSFILAGEGGANVLTF
clone_size: .; j_call: TRBJ2-7; d_call: .; v_call: TRBV5-6; cdr3_length: 14; cdr3_nt: TGTGCCAGCAGCCAAGGGACATCCACCTACGAGCAGTACTTC; cdr3_aa: CASSQGTSTYEQYF
clone_size: .; j_call: TRBJ2-7; d_call: .; v_call: TRBV4-1; cdr3_length: 11; cdr3_nt: TGCGCCAGCAGCCAAACTGAGGAGCAGTACTTC; cdr3_aa: CASSQTEEQYF
clone_size: .; j_call: TRBJ1-5; d_call: .; v_call: TRBV11-2; cdr3_length: 15; cdr3_nt: TGTGCCAGCAGCTTTTCCGCGGGGAGCAATCAGCCCCAGCATTTT; cdr3_aa: CASSFSAGSNQPQHF
clone_size: few; j_call: TRBJ1-5; d_call: .; v_call: TRBV19; cdr3_length: 15; cdr3_nt: TGTGCCAGTAGTATCTGGGTTGAGTCAGGGCAGCCCCAGCATTTT; cdr3_aa: CASSIWVESGQPQHF
clone_size: .; j_call: TRBJ1-4; d_call: TRBD1; v_call: TRBV11-2; cdr3_length: 14; cdr3_nt: TGTGCCAGCAGCACCGGGACAGGGGATGAAAAACTGTTTTTT; cdr3_aa: CASSTGTGDEKLFF
clone_size: .; j_call: TRBJ2-7; d_call: .; v_call: TRBV9; cdr3_length: 14; cdr3_nt: TGTGCCAGCAGTCCAGGGCGGAACCCCTACGAGCAGTACTTC; cdr3_aa: CASSPGRNPYEQYF
clone_size: .; j_call: TRBJ2-3; d_call: .; v_call: TRBV6-5; cdr3_length: 15; cdr3_nt: TGTGCCAGCAGTTACTCTTCGAGACAGTCAGATACGCAGTATTTT; cdr3_aa: CASSYSSRQSDTQYF
clone_size: few; j_call: TRBJ2-1; d_call: .; v_call: TRBV4-2; cdr3_length: 15; cdr3_nt: TGTGCCAGCAGCCAACAGGTCCTGATAGACAATGAGCAGTTCTTC; cdr3_aa: CASSQQVLIDNEQFF
clone_size: .; j_call: TRBJ1-2; d_call: .; v_call: TRBV9; cdr3_length: 12; cdr3_nt: TGTGCCAGCAGCGCCGGACAGCGGGGCTACACCTTC; cdr3_aa: CASSAGQRGYTF
clone_size: .; j_call: TRBJ1-4; d_call: TRBD1; v_call: TRBV2; cdr3_length: 20; cdr3_nt: TGTGCCAGCAGAATATTCCAGGGGGGTCAGAGCCCTGCAACTAATGAAAAACTGTTTTTT; cdr3_aa: CASRIFQGGQSPATNEKLFF
clone_size: .; j_call: TRBJ2-7; d_call: .; v_call: TRBV11-2; cdr3_length: 13; cdr3_nt: TGTGCCAGCAGCCCCCGATTCGGCTACGAGCAGTACTTC; cdr3_aa: CASSPRFGYEQYF
clone_size: .; j_call: TRBJ2-7; d_call: .; v_call: TRBV5-1; cdr3_length: 15; cdr3_nt: TGCGCCAGCAGCCACGCGCGACAGGTCAACTACGAGCAGTACTTC; cdr3_aa: CASSHARQVNYEQYF
clone_size: .; j_call: TRBJ1-2; d_call: TRBD1; v_call: TRBV19; cdr3_length: 15; cdr3_nt: TGTGCCAGTAGTACTCTCCCTGGGACAGTTTATGGCTACACCTTC; cdr3_aa: CASSTLPGTVYGYTF
clone_size: few; j_call: TRBJ1-2; d_call: .; v_call: TRBV28; cdr3_length: 14; cdr3_nt: TGTGCCAGCAGATCCGGGACACTCGAGAATGGCTACACCTTC; cdr3_aa: CASRSGTLENGYTF
clone_size: .; j_call: TRBJ1-6; d_call: .; v_call: TRBV7-8; cdr3_length: 13; cdr3_nt: TGTGCCAGCAGCTTAGACCTCTGGGGGGACCTCCACTTT; cdr3_aa: CASSLDLWGDLHF
clone_size: .; j_call: TRBJ2-7; d_call: TRBD2; v_call: TRBV19; cdr3_length: 14; cdr3_nt: TGTGCCAGTAGTATTGCGGGAGAAATTGGCGAGCAGTACTTC; cdr3_aa: CASSIAGEIGEQYF
clone_size: .; j_call: TRBJ2-2; d_call: TRBD1; v_call: TRBV4-2; cdr3_length: 13; cdr3_nt: TGTGCCGGCCGGACAGGGAACACCGGGGAGCTGTTTTTT; cdr3_aa: CAGRTGNTGELFF
clone_size: .; j_call: TRBJ2-5; d_call: TRBD2; v_call: TRBV5-4; cdr3_length: 15; cdr3_nt: TGTGCCAGCAGCTTAAAGGCGGGGGGTACAGAGACCCAGTACTTC; cdr3_aa: CASSLKAGGTETQYF